The rows below give T cell receptor beta chains drawn from one sample of a study of OX40 agonist ivuxolimab in advanced cancers. The protocol was immunoSEQ multiplex PCR, while the TCRdb copy is restricted to in-frame clones and leaves out a portion. The sample records about 21,000 clones, about 84% being singletons. This sample comprised CD4+ or CD8+ T cells sorted from blood, obtained in a trial of the OX40 agonist ivuxolimab. The receptors stem from an adult with an advanced solid tumor such as melanoma, head and neck, liver or kidney cancer. Each CDR3 is given with its conserved first and last residue. The D gene is left open where the match is weak. Clone size is given for some rows only: seen once, a few or many times, or a class if the clone is expanded.

j_call | d_call | v_call | clone_size | cdr3_aa | cdr3_nt
TRBJ1-2 | TRBD1 | TRBV27 | - | CASSLVRDRGIYTF | TGTGCCAGCAGTTTAGTCCGGGACAGGGGGATCTACACCTTC
TRBJ2-2 | TRBD1 | TRBV29-1 | - | CSVGSGQGWTGELFF | TGCAGCGTTGGGTCGGGACAGGGCTGGACCGGGGAGCTGTTTTTT
TRBJ2-3 | - | TRBV5-4 | - | CASSTVAEIDTDTQYF | TGTGCCAGCAGCACAGTAGCGGAGATAGACACAGATACGCAGTATTTT
TRBJ1-1 | - | TRBV15 | - | CATSRVGKTEAFF | TGTGCCACCAGCAGAGTCGGGAAAACTGAAGCTTTCTTT
TRBJ2-3 | TRBD1 | TRBV11-3 | - | CASSLRDRPDTQYF | TGTGCCAGCAGCCTCAGGGACAGACCAGATACGCAGTATTTT
TRBJ2-5 | - | TRBV19 | - | CASRLLSQETQYF | TGTGCCAGCCGACTCCTTTCCCAAGAGACCCAGTACTTC
TRBJ1-1 | TRBD1 | TRBV30 | - | CAWDRVLNTEAFF | TGTGCCTGGGACAGGGTCCTTAACACTGAAGCTTTCTTT
TRBJ1-2 | - | TRBV7-2 | - | CASSLGAGYGYTF | TGTGCCAGCAGCTTAGGGGCAGGGTATGGCTACACCTTC
TRBJ1-5 | - | TRBV12-2 | - | CASSWDGDQPQHF | TGTGCCAGCAGTTGGGACGGAGATCAGCCCCAGCATTTT
TRBJ2-3 | - | TRBV28 | - | CASSLRGAGDTQYF | TGTGCCAGCAGCCTCAGGGGGGCAGGAGATACGCAGTATTTT
TRBJ1-1 | - | TRBV7-2 | once | CASSPGAGTEAFF | TGTGCCAGCAGCCCAGGGGCAGGGACTGAAGCTTTCTTT
TRBJ2-7 | - | TRBV19 | - | CASSIVGFEQYF | TGTGCCAGTAGTATAGTAGGGTTCGAGCAGTACTTC
TRBJ2-1 | TRBD2 | TRBV9 | once | CASSGRGGRTEQFF | TGTGCCAGCAGCGGGCGGGGGGGCAGAACTGAGCAGTTCTTC
TRBJ2-3 | - | TRBV2 | once | CAYWQGALTDTQYF | TGTGCCTACTGGCAGGGCGCTCTCACAGATACGCAGTATTTT
TRBJ2-1 | TRBD1 | TRBV28 | few | CASSLATGVEQFF | TGTGCCAGCAGTTTAGCGACAGGGGTTGAGCAGTTCTTC
TRBJ2-3 | - | TRBV6-6 | - | CASSIQDLPSLDTQYF | TGTGCCAGCAGTATTCAGGACCTTCCCTCCCTGGATACGCAGTATTTT
TRBJ2-7 | TRBD2 | TRBV28 | - | CASSFAGGFYEQYF | TGTGCCAGCAGTTTTGCGGGGGGGTTTTACGAGCAGTACTTC
TRBJ2-7 | - | TRBV7-9 | - | CASSPARGYEQYF | TGTGCCAGCAGCCCCGCTCGGGGTTACGAGCAGTACTTC
TRBJ1-6 | - | TRBV19 | - | CASSIVNLGTPPLHF | TGTGCCAGTAGTATAGTCAACCTAGGGACACCACCCCTCCACTTT
TRBJ1-1 | - | TRBV7-2 | - | CASSLGGGSEAFF | TGTGCCAGCAGCTTAGGGGGGGGAAGTGAAGCTTTCTTT
TRBJ2-3 | - | TRBV15 | - | CATSPETDTQYF | TGTGCCACCAGCCCGGAGACGGATACGCAGTATTTT
TRBJ2-1 | - | TRBV6-7 | - | CSPNRSYNEQFF | TGTTCCCCGAACCGCTCCTACAATGAGCAGTTCTTC
TRBJ2-7 | TRBD2 | TRBV4-1 | - | CASSQEGTSGGYEQYF | TGCGCCAGCAGCCAAGAAGGCACTAGCGGGGGCTACGAGCAGTACTTC
TRBJ1-2 | - | TRBV6-5 | few | CASSHFGDYGYTF | TGTGCCAGCAGTCATTTTGGGGACTATGGCTACACCTTC
TRBJ2-3 | - | TRBV15 | - | CATSRDQGLTGLILGDTQYF | TGTGCCACCAGCAGAGATCAGGGTCTCACGGGCCTTATACTAGGGGATACGCAGTATTTT
TRBJ2-2 | - | TRBV9 | - | CASSVEGTHTGELFF | TGTGCCAGCAGCGTAGAAGGGACTCACACCGGGGAGCTGTTTTTT
TRBJ2-1 | - | TRBV19 | - | CASSITSRGNEQFF | TGTGCCAGTAGTATAACGTCCCGGGGCAATGAGCAGTTCTTC